This section outlines one T cell receptor beta chain sequence together with its context. Antigen unknown. At one of its ends the junction is not consistent with the germline gene, which may arise from a read error. The sample belongs to a study of cytomegalovirus exposure and HLA in healthy donors. Study overall: T cells numbering about 200 million yielded approximately 120 million unique TCR beta sequences in an earlier analysis. General study results and limits: Donors were assumed by presence/absence analyses to have roughly uniform sequencing depth. TCR sequences were mostly rare, though some public TCRs occurred in many donors.

The records do not include a CMV serostatus for this donor. Primers: 60 Vbeta forward and 13 Jbeta reverse. Repertoires were generated with immunoSEQ multiplex PCR, while TCRdb's copy carries only in-frame clones and drops some. Among approximately 160,000 clones, 75% to 90% were seen once, and the ten largest hold about 1.9%. The TCR was taken from a human donor in good health. Sequencing input: PBMCs.

The CDR3 DNA follows: TGTGCCAGCAGCCTAGCCGGGACTAGCTCCTACGAGCAGTACTTC. Its translation: CASSLAGTSSYEQYF. The chain links TRBV7-9 to TRBJ2-7, with 8 bases fitting TRBD2. The CDR3 is 15 residues long. Germline V CDR1 and CDR2: SEHNR, FQNEAQ (reference sequence).